This TCR beta chain comes out of a study of shared T cell receptors in the human thymus (dated by TCRdb to the early 2020s). Describing the broader study: The study examined how self-reactive, shared T-cell receptor alpha chains are generated in the human thymus.

Of note for this clone: Its cognate antigen has yet to be identified. Base qualities are not recorded, but no much larger clone differs from it by a single base.

The CDR3 numbers 16 residues from cysteine through phenylalanine. The retained sequence is limited to the CDR3, 48 bases, with the frame set at the first base. For this chain, trimming is 3 bases at the V end and 1 base at the J end, and the number of junction bases without a gene match is 9. In the germline V gene, CDR1 corresponds to MDHEN and CDR2 to SYDVKM. Libraries were built with the immunoSEQ multiplex PCR assay. Here the immuneACCESS table is served through TCRdb, limited to in-frame sequences with V and J called. Missing clones are a known gap in these copies; in checked studies unresolved V genes cover under half, and the rest lacks a known reason. The sample includes about 500,000 clones, with about four fifths observed a single time. The biggest ten clones account for more than 0.01% of the sample. This sample was shared with a second study, whose subject was human thymus T cells. The second publication reports: Donors were immunologically healthy infants undergoing open corrective cardiac surgery for congenital heart defects in Finland. Thymus tissue was obtained as surgical resects removed during corrective cardiac surgery. Biased V and J gene segment usage appeared to be present in both thymic and peripheral blood repertoires. The related research found that thymic TCR repertoires overlapped highly between unrelated individuals. The study used seven to nine infant thymus samples plus four related peripheral blood samples to characterize TCR alpha and beta repertoires. Donor ages ranging from roughly 6 to 250 days were recorded, and more than 5 male and a couple of female infants were included in the cohort. Thymocytes were freed from the tissue by mechanical means and kept at -70 degrees C as pellets of roughly 9-30 million cells. A QIAsymphony instrument was used to extract genomic DNA from the frozen cell pellets. Using the immunoSEQ multiplex PCR assay, the TCRB and TCRAD loci were amplified from a standardized quantity of quality-controlled genomic DNA. The amplicons covered the V(D)J region and were long enough to include the CDR3 and to identify the V and J genes. The commercial immunoSEQ service was used to sequence amplicons on an Illumina platform. Primer bias and sequencing errors were corrected as previously described, and TCRAD and TCRB definitions were based on the IMGT database. Repertoires were analysed with immunoSEQ Analyzer 3.0 and VDJTools, covering basic statistics, V/J segment usage, diversity estimates, rarefaction and pairwise overlap. Diversity was estimated with Chao1, ChaoE, Efron-Thisted, Shannon and inverse Simpson indices, and also on datasets down-sampled to the smallest sample. Repertoire overlap was assessed by strict matching of CDR3 nucleotide sequence, V gene and J gene, and clustering was done by Jaccard-based multidimensional scaling. On average, thymus samples gave 650,000 to 850,000 unique TCRB clonotypes, whereas blood samples gave approximately 84,000.

Sequenced material: thymocytes. The chain is assembled from TRBV28 and TRBJ2-7; TRBD1 fits 7 bases in the junction. The sequence derives from a boy under two years old with a congenital heart defect. Donor details come from another sample of the same person, matched by shared clones. The bases read TGTGCCAGCAGTTTTTCCCCCGGGACAGCTTCCTACGAGCAGTACTTC. The resulting protein is CASSFSPGTASYEQYF.